A selection of T cell receptor beta chains follows, all from one sample in a study of spatial heterogeneity in lung cancer. TCRdb independently ran MiXCR on the 5' RACE reads; one entry per CDR3 protein. The repertoire holds approximately 40,000 distinct CDR3 sequences, with 5.2% as singletons. The sample in question was PBMCs, obtained at surgery. These receptors all stem from a female donor with early-stage non-small cell lung cancer. The CDR3 runs from the conserved cysteine through the conserved F or W. The D gene is left open where the match is weak. Expanded clones are given a class, and other clones once, few, many or no size at all.

D: .; size: .; length: 14; J: TRBJ2-5; V: TRBV6-1; DNA: TGTGCCAGCAGTACCCGGGGGGCTCCTGAGACCCAGTACTTC; CDR3: CASSTRGAPETQYF
D: TRBD1; size: many; length: 12; J: TRBJ2-7; V: TRBV27; DNA: TGTGCCAGCGGACAGGGGGAATACGAGCAGTACTTC; CDR3: CASGQGEYEQYF
D: TRBD1; size: few; length: 12; J: TRBJ2-7; V: TRBV10-1; DNA: TGCGCCAGCGGGACAGGGCCCTACGAGCAGTACTTC; CDR3: CASGTGPYEQYF
D: TRBD1; size: few; length: 17; J: TRBJ2-3; V: TRBV9; DNA: TGTGCCAGCAGCGTAGCGGTTTCAGGGGGCCCCACAGATACGCAGTATTTT; CDR3: CASSVAVSGGPTDTQYF
D: .; size: many; length: 14; J: TRBJ1-5; V: TRBV20-1; DNA: TGCAGTGCTAGAGATCGGACAGTTCGCCAGCCCCAGCATTTT; CDR3: CSARDRTVRQPQHF
D: .; size: few; length: 21; J: TRBJ2-1; V: TRBV14; DNA: TGTGCCAGCAGCCAAGGTCTGTTAGTGGGGTCCTCCTTTAGCTCCTACAATGAGCAGTTCTTC; CDR3: CASSQGLLVGSSFSSYNEQFF
D: TRBD2; size: many; length: 15; J: TRBJ2-1; V: TRBV7-8; DNA: TGTGCCAGCAGTTCTAGCGGGGGGACGGGTAATGAGCAGTTCTTC; CDR3: CASSSSGGTGNEQFF
D: TRBD2; size: many; length: 17; J: TRBJ2-1; V: TRBV4-3; DNA: TGCGCCAGCAGCCAAGATGGAACTAGCGGGGGTGCCAATGAGCAGTTCTTC; CDR3: CASSQDGTSGGANEQFF
D: .; size: .; length: 11; J: TRBJ1-6; V: TRBV5-6; DNA: TGTGCCAGCAGCTTGGGGGACGGACTCCACTTT; CDR3: CASSLGDGLHF
D: .; size: few; length: 18; J: TRBJ2-7; V: TRBV6-5; DNA: TGTGCCAGCAGTTACGAGGGGATCTCAGGGACCAGCCGGGACGAGCAGTACTTC; CDR3: CASSYEGISGTSRDEQYF
D: .; size: many; length: 11; J: TRBJ2-7; V: TRBV6-2/TRBV6-3; DNA: TGTGCCAGCACCCAGAACTACGAGCAGTACTTC; CDR3: CASTQNYEQYF